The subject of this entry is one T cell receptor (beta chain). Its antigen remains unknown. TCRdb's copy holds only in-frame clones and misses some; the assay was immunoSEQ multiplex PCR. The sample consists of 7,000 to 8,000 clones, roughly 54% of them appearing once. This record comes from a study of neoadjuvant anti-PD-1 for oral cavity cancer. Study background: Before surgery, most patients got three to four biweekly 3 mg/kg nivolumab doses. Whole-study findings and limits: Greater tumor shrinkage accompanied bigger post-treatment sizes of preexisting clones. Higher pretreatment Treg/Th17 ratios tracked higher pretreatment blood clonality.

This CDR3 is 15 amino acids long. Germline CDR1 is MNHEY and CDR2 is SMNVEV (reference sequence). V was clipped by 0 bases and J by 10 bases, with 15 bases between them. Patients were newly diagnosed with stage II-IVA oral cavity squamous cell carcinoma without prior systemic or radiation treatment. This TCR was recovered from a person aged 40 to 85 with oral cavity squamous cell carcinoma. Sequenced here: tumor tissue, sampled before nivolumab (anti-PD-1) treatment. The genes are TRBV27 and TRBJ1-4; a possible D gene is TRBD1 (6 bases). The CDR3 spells CASSLSARGGGKLFF. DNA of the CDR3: TGTGCCAGCAGTTTATCGGCCAGGGGCGGGGGAAAACTGTTTTTT. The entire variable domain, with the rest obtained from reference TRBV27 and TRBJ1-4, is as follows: EAQVTQNPRYLITVTGKKLTVTCSQNMNHEYMSWYRQDPGLGLRQIYYSMNVEVTDKGDVPEGYKVSRKEKRNFPLILESPSPNQTSLYFCASSLSARGGGKLFFGSGTQLSVL.